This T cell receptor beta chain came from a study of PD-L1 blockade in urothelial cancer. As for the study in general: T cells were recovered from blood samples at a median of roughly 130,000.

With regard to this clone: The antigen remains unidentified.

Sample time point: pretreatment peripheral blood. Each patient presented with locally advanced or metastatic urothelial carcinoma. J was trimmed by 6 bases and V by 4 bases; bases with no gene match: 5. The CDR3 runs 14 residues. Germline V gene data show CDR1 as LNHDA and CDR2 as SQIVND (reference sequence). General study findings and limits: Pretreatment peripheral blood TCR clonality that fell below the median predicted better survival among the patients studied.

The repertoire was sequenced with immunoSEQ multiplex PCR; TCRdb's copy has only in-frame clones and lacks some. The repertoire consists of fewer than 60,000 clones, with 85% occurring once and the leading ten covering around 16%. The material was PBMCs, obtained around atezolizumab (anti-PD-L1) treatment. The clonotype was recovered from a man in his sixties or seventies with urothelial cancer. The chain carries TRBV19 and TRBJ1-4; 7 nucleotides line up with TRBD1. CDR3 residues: CASSNRGRDEKLFF. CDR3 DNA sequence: TGTGCCAGTAGTAACAGGGGAAGGGATGAAAAACTGTTTTTT.